Sequencing of this TCR beta chain was carried out in a study of blood T cell repertoires in COVID-19. The wider study: Material from acute and convalescent COVID-19 was sourced from the United States, Italy and Spain. Sources were T cells, B-cell-depleted T cells, or PBMCs; the material itself was cDNA or gDNA.

In germline, CDR1 is SNHLY, CDR2 FYNNEI. Trimming stripped 5 bases from V and 2 bases from J, with 10 bases between. CDR3 length equals 14 residues. Methods used by the authors: Reference gene primers were amplified, and this amplification served to estimate nucleated cell counts. Repertoires were generated with immunoSEQ multiplex PCR, while TCRdb's copy carries only in-frame clones and drops some. V, J and clone size are those of that table, while D and trimming were read from the DNA. This table holds roughly 100,000 clones, about nine tenths found once. The sequencing sample was made of peripheral blood. The sequence came from a woman of 80 years or more in a cohort sampled during active COVID-19. V is TRBV2 and J is TRBJ1-5, with a weak D call TRBD1 (5 bases). CDR3 in amino acids: CASSYGGGNQPQHF. CDR3 in DNA: TGTGCCAGCAGTTACGGGGGAGGCAATCAGCCCCAGCATTTT.